What follows are 8 T cell receptor beta chains derived from one specimen sequenced in a study of blood T cell repertoires in COVID-19. This table comes from immunoSEQ multiplex PCR, and its TCRdb copy is limited to in-frame clones, with some not included. The sample holds about 170,000 clones; roughly 89% are singletons and the top ten take 3.5% to 4.5%. Sequenced material: peripheral blood. The receptors shown here come from a man aged 18 to 30 with active or convalescent COVID-19.

The chain links TRBV5-1 to TRBJ1-6; TRBD1 matches at 9 bases. J gave up 7 bases and V 8 bases, and 7 bases lay outside the gene matches. The germline gives CDR1 SGHRS, CDR2 YFSETQ. The CDR3 sequence is 14 residues long. The CDR3 DNA reads TGCGCCAGTGGCCCGGGACAGGGAAATTCACCCCTCCACTTT. It yields the protein CASGPGQGNSPLHF.

This clone was found once. The V and J genes are TRBV3-1 (or the pseudogene TRBV3-2) and TRBJ2-7, with 11 bases identical to TRBD2. CDR1 is LGHDT, CDR2 YNNKEL, per germline (reference sequence). The CDR3 has 16 amino acids. J gave up 2 bases and V 0 bases, and 3 bases lay outside the gene matches. The CDR3 nucleotides are TGTGCCAGCAGCCAAGAAACGACTAGCGGGACCTACGAGCAGTACTTC. This codes for CASSQETTSGTYEQYF.

The chain is built from TRBV25-1 and TRBJ2-1; D is undetermined. CDR1 is MGHDK and CDR2 is SYGVNS in the germline V gene. Trimming stripped 5 bases from V and 1 base from J, with 9 bases between. This CDR3 is built from 14 residues. DNA of the CDR3: TGTGCCAGCAGTCAACACGAATCCTACAATGAGCAGTTCTTC. This codes for CASSQHESYNEQFF.

The chain joins TRBV7-2 to TRBJ2-7, with 12 nucleotides matching TRBD2. The V segment lost 6 bases and the J segment 6 bases; nucleotides outside the gene matches: 6. The CDR3 extends over 14 amino acids. CDR1 and CDR2 (germline): SGHTA, FQGNSA. The DNA of the CDR3 is TGTGCCAGCAGAGCTAGCGGGAGGGCGGTCGAGCAGTACTTC. Translating gives CASRASGRAVEQYF.

The chain couples TRBV10-3 to TRBJ2-7; TRBD2 might be the D (5 bases). The CDR3 is 12 amino acids. The germline V gene has CDR1 ENHRY and CDR2 SYGVKD. V lost 3 bases, J lost 7 bases, and 10 bases lay in between. CDR3 sequence reads: CAISDGGVEQYV. The CDR3 DNA sequence: TGTGCCATCAGTGACGGAGGTGTGGAGCAGTACGTC.

V and J are TRBV6-2 or TRBV6-3 and TRBJ1-2; D possibly corresponds to TRBD1 (5 bases). Germline V CDR1 and CDR2: MNHEY, SVGEGT. The V end was cut by 2 bases, the J end by 7 bases, with 11 bases between. The CDR3 contains 13 residues. In DNA form, the CDR3 reads TGTGCCAGCAGTTACGATGGGGCAGGTGGCTACACCTTC. Amino acid sequence: CASSYDGAGGYTF.

The rearrangement uses TRBV5-5 and TRBJ1-1; 10 positions agree with TRBD1. V lost 0 bases, J lost 5 bases, and 4 bases stayed unmatched. The CDR3 runs to 15 residues. Germline CDR1 reads SGHKS; CDR2 reads YYEKEE (reference sequence). This CDR3 reads CASSLGGTGDTEAFF. CDR3 coding DNA: TGTGCCAGCAGCTTGGGAGGGACAGGGGATACTGAAGCTTTCTTT. Full variable domain (remainder filled in from reference TRBV5-5 and TRBJ1-1): DAGVTQSPTHLIKTRGQQVTLRCSPISGHKSVSWYQQVLGQGPQFIFQYYEKEERGRGNFPDRFSARQFPNYSSELNVNALLLGDSALYLCASSLGGTGDTEAFFGQGTRLTVV.

This clone was seen a handful of times. This chain connects TRBV5-1 to TRBJ1-1; a weak D match, TRBD1 (5 bases). The CDR3 is made up of 17 amino acids. The germline V and J ends were trimmed by 4 bases and 0 bases, with 19 bases remaining between them. Germline values: CDR1 SGHRS, CDR2 YFSETQ. CDR3 in DNA: TGCGCCAGCAGCGGGGAGATCGGGGGGTGGATGAACACTGAAGCTTTCTTT. As protein: CASSGEIGGWMNTEAFF.